The source of this T cell receptor (beta chain) is a study of control samples from healthy donors and cancer patients. Germline loops: CDR1 SQVTM, CDR2 ANQGSEA. The CDR3 has 14 residues. The J segment lost 3 bases and the V segment lost 7 bases, leaving 9 bases of the junction unmatched. Using immunoSEQ multiplex PCR, the repertoire was profiled, and TCRdb retains in-frame clones only, with some absent. The repertoire includes roughly 150,000 clones, more than 85% of them detected once, and about 0.64% sits in the top ten. The V and J genes are TRBV29-1 and TRBJ2-3; TRBD2 aligns across 8 bases. Material for sequencing was blood. The origin of this receptor is a woman aged 25-40 years in good health. CDR3 sequence (DNA): TGCAGCGCCTCGGGAGGGAGGAGGACAGATACGCAGTATTTT. Translated: CSASGGRRTDTQYF.